The 14 T cell receptor beta chains presented below share a single source sample, sequenced in a study of blood T cell repertoires in COVID-19. The method was immunoSEQ multiplex PCR; TCRdb's version includes in-frame clones alone and lacks a portion of them. Of 150,000 or so clones listed, around 83% are singletons. The sequenced material came from PBMCs or T cells enriched from blood (not recorded which). The receptor set was obtained from a woman aged 50 to 65 in a cohort exposed to, infected with or recovered from COVID-19 (not recorded which).

The chain recombines TRBV19 with TRBJ1-5; possible D gene TRBD1, 5 bases. The V end was cut by 3 bases, the J end by 4 bases, with 19 bases between. This CDR3 has 17 amino acids. Per the germline V gene, CDR1 is LNHDA and CDR2 is SQIVND (reference sequence). CDR3 DNA sequence: TGTGCCAGTAGTATTTATGCCTCAGGGTTGAGTAATCAGCCCCAGCATTTT. Protein: CASSIYASGLSNQPQHF.

The chain links TRBV7-6 to TRBJ2-7, with 7 bases identical to TRBD2. V gave up 2 bases and J gave up 4 bases; unmatched junction bases: 8. Germline V gene data show CDR1 as SGHVS and CDR2 as FNYEAQ. This CDR3 has 15 residues. The CDR3 loop reads CASSLNGGTGYEQYF. The CDR3 DNA reads TGTGCCAGCAGCTTAAACGGGGGGACGGGGTACGAGCAGTACTTC.

V gene TRBV27 combines with J gene TRBJ1-5; 7 bases align to TRBD1. V gave up 5 bases and J gave up 4 bases; unmatched junction bases: 2. The CDR3 length is 13 residues. CDR1 MNHEY and CDR2 SMNVEV come from the germline V gene (reference sequence). The CDR3 bases are TGTGCCAGCAGTCCGACAGGGAATCAGCCCCAGCATTTT. It codes for CASSPTGNQPQHF.

This clone was seen a few times. The CDR3 DNA follows: TGCAGCGTTGCGGTCGGGACTCTCGGGGCCTACGAGCAGTACTTC. Translation gives CSVAVGTLGAYEQYF. This rearrangement joins TRBV29-1 to TRBJ2-7; TRBD2 might be the D (6 bases). The germline V gene has CDR1 SQVTM and CDR2 ANQGSEA. There are 15 residues in the CDR3. The V and J ends lost 4 bases and 2 bases respectively, with 18 bases between them.

This sequence joins TRBV7-2 and TRBJ1-2; 10 bases match TRBD1. The CDR3 is 15 residues long. In germline, CDR1 is SGHTA, CDR2 FQGNSA. The V gene end was trimmed by 2 bases and the J gene end by 3 bases; junction bases not matched to a gene: 3. The CDR3 reads CASSLPGQGDYGYTF. CDR3 coding DNA: TGTGCCAGCAGCTTACCAGGACAGGGGGACTATGGCTACACCTTC.

The chain links TRBV4-1 to TRBJ2-1; D may be TRBD1 (5 bases). Germline lookup yields CDR1 MGHRA and CDR2 YSYEKL. V was shortened by 2 bases and J by 0 bases, with 14 bases between the two germline ends. The CDR3 contains 17 residues. The CDR3 is CASSQRTTDSSYNEQFF. The CDR3 bases are TGCGCCAGCAGCCAAAGAACGACAGATAGCTCCTACAATGAGCAGTTCTTC.

The J gene is TRBJ2-1, the V gene TRBV11-2; TRBD1 aligns across 7 bases. CDR1 is SGHAT, CDR2 FQNNGV, per germline. The CDR3 loop spans 14 amino acids. V was clipped by 4 bases and J by 4 bases; unmatched bases: 4. The CDR3 nucleotides read TGTGCCAGCAGCTGGACAGGCGCATACAATGAGCAGTTCTTC. Its translation is CASSWTGAYNEQFF.

The rearrangement links TRBV20-1 to TRBJ1-5, with a weak D call TRBD1 (6 bases). The V gene lost 6 bases and the J gene lost 15 bases, with 18 bases spanning the gap. This CDR3 has 11 residues. CDR1 is DFQATT, CDR2 SNEGSKA, per germline (reference sequence). Written as DNA, the CDR3 is TGCAGTGCCTTACAGGGAATGAGGTCGCATTTT. Its translation is CSALQGMRSHF.

The chain employs TRBV15 and TRBJ1-1, with 7 nucleotides matching TRBD1. Trimming took 0 bases from V and 3 from J; bases not matched to a gene: 4. The CDR3 runs to 15 residues. The germline CDR1 and CDR2 sequences are LNHNV and YYDKDF (reference sequence). The CDR3 spells CATSRDPGGYTEAFF. In DNA, the CDR3 is TGTGCCACCAGCAGAGATCCAGGGGGGTACACTGAAGCTTTCTTT.

J is TRBJ1-4 and V is TRBV29-1; 8 bases agree with TRBD1. The CDR3 contains 15 residues. Germline V gene sequence: CDR1 SQVTM, CDR2 ANQGSEA. The V gene end was trimmed by 5 bases and the J gene end by 4 bases; junction bases not matched to a gene: 9. This CDR3 is CSVRPRTGINEKLFF. In DNA form, the CDR3 reads TGCAGCGTTAGACCTCGGACAGGGATTAATGAAAAACTGTTTTTT.

The V call is TRBV10-1, the J call TRBJ2-4; D uncertain. Per germline, CDR1 WNHNN and CDR2 SYGVQD (reference sequence). The ends were cut back, 7 bases at V and 1 base at J, with 14 bases in the middle. The CDR3 contains 15 residues. Here the CDR3 reads CASISYAAAKNIQYF. For the CDR3, the DNA is TGCGCCAGCATTTCCTATGCAGCGGCCAAAAACATTCAGTACTTC.

This clone has a single count. The rearrangement uses TRBV19 and TRBJ1-5; a possible D gene is TRBD1 (5 bases). The germline CDR1 and CDR2 sequences are LNHDA and SQIVND (reference sequence). Trimming took off 5 bases at V and 0 bases at J, with 8 bases between the two ends. The CDR3 is made up of 14 amino acids. The CDR3 DNA sequence: TGTGCCAGTAGTGCCGACAGTAGCAATCAGCCCCAGCATTTT. Translated, it gives CASSADSSNQPQHF.

The V and J genes are TRBV5-6 and TRBJ1-4; D unclear. Germline CDR1 SGHDT, CDR2 YYEEEE. Trimming shortened V by 0 bases and J by 4 bases, and 13 bases separated the two germline ends. This CDR3 is 16 amino acids long. CDR3 nucleotide sequence: TGTGCCAGCAGCTTGGCCCCCGGGATAGATAATGAAAAACTGTTTTTT. Encoded protein: CASSLAPGIDNEKLFF.

The genes are TRBV10-3 and TRBJ2-7, with 8 bases aligning to TRBD1. Germline lookup yields CDR1 ENHRY and CDR2 SYGVKD. The V and J ends lost 6 bases and 6 bases, in that order; junction bases with no gene match: 7. The length of the CDR3 is 13 residues. The CDR3 protein is CAIRDREVSEQYF. For the CDR3, the DNA is TGTGCCATCAGGGACAGGGAGGTCTCCGAGCAGTACTTC.